One sample yielded the 18 T cell receptor beta chains listed below, sequenced in a study of blood T cell repertoires in COVID-19. Sequencing used immunoSEQ multiplex PCR; TCRdb keeps in-frame clones, though not all of them. The data hold 100,000 to 150,000 clones, with around 88% observed a single time. The material sequenced was peripheral blood. The receptors shown here come from a man over 45 with acute or convalescent COVID-19.

The V call is TRBV19, the J call TRBJ2-5; 8 bases map to TRBD2. J was trimmed by 6 bases and V by 5 bases; bases with no gene match: 11. In germline, CDR1 is LNHDA, CDR2 SQIVND (reference sequence). CDR3 length: 15 amino acids. The CDR3 region is CASSPSREGPQTQYF. The CDR3 region has the DNA TGTGCCAGTAGTCCTTCACGGGAGGGCCCGCAGACCCAGTACTTC.

This clone was recorded only once. This rearrangement joins TRBV7-2 to TRBJ2-7, with D possibly being TRBD2 (5 bases). Germline CDR1 reads SGHTA; CDR2 reads FQGNSA. The CDR3 extends over 15 amino acids. V shed 5 bases and J shed 0 bases, with 14 bases lying between them. The CDR3 DNA sequence: TGTGCCAGCAGCCCCGGGGTCGCTCGCTCCTACGAGCAGTACTTC. Its translation is CASSPGVARSYEQYF.

The gene calls are TRBV4-1 and TRBJ1-3; D may be TRBD1 (6 bases). Germline V gene sequence: CDR1 MGHRA, CDR2 YSYEKL. This CDR3 is 16 amino acids long. Trimming shortened V by 7 bases and J by 0 bases, and 16 bases separated the two germline ends. The DNA of the CDR3 is TGCGCCAGCACCCGATCGGACAGTTTCTCTGGAAACACCATATATTTT. Translating gives CASTRSDSFSGNTIYF.

The chain links TRBV7-9 to TRBJ1-6; 9 positions match TRBD1. The CDR3 totals 19 residues. The junction had 7 bases not matched to a gene; V was cut back by 1 base and J by 0 bases. Germline-derived CDR1 and CDR2 are SEHNR and FQNEAQ (reference sequence). CDR3 DNA sequence: TGTGCCAGCAGCTTAGTGGTAGGACAGGGGAGCTCCTATAATTCACCCCTCCACTTT. Protein product: CASSLVVGQGSSYNSPLHF.

This clone was recorded once. This chain connects TRBV9 to TRBJ1-3; 7 positions agree with TRBD1. Germline V lookup: CDR1 SGDLS, CDR2 YYNGEE. There are 15 residues in the CDR3. V shed 3 bases and J 0 bases; nucleotides not matched to a gene: 3. In nucleotides, the CDR3 is TGTGCCAGCAGCGGGACAGGAGGCTCTGGAAACACCATATATTTT. This codes for CASSGTGGSGNTIYF.

CDR3: CASSQGQGGAVNTEAFF. As DNA, the CDR3 is TGCGCCAGCAGCCAAGGACAAGGAGGGGCGGTTAACACTGAAGCTTTCTTT. This chain uses TRBV4-1 with TRBJ1-1, with D perhaps matching TRBD1 (5 bases). The V gene lost 1 base and the J gene lost 2 bases, with 17 bases spanning the gap. This CDR3 is built from 17 residues. Germline CDR1 is MGHRA and CDR2 is YSYEKL.

This sequence joins TRBV2 and TRBJ2-2; maybe TRBD1 (6 bases). This CDR3 is 15 amino acids long. V was cut by 0 bases and J by 4 bases, with 9 bases left in between. Germline V gives CDR1 SNHLY, CDR2 FYNNEI. In DNA, the CDR3 is TGTGCCAGCAGTGAAGCGGGGGCGCGCACCGGGGAGCTGTTTTTT. This translates into CASSEAGARTGELFF.

The chain employs TRBV19 and TRBJ2-2; 7 bases match TRBD1. From germline, CDR1 is LNHDA and CDR2 SQIVND (reference sequence). The CDR3 is 15 amino acids. Germline trimming cut 5 bases from V and 7 bases from J; bases unmatched to any gene: 10. The CDR3 region is CASSLDRVGSGELFF. Here the CDR3 DNA reads TGTGCCAGTAGTCTCGACAGGGTTGGCAGCGGGGAGCTGTTTTTT.

The chain has TRBV10-1 and TRBJ1-1, with 7 bases lining up with TRBD1. The CDR3 has 16 amino acids. V lost 3 bases, J lost 2 bases, and 9 bases stayed unmatched. From germline, CDR1 is WNHNN and CDR2 SYGVQD (reference sequence). The CDR3 region is CASSDRDRVVNTEAFF. CDR3 coding DNA: TGCGCCAGCAGTGACCGCGACAGGGTGGTTAACACTGAAGCTTTCTTT.

The J gene is TRBJ1-2, the V gene TRBV20-1; D not certain. Between the trimmed V and J ends, which lost 0 bases and 6 bases, there was a span of 5 bases. The germline gives CDR1 DFQATT, CDR2 SNEGSKA (reference sequence). CDR3 length equals 11 residues. The CDR3 is CSARDTNGYTF. For the CDR3, the DNA is TGCAGTGCTAGAGATACTAATGGCTACACCTTC.

The chain is built from TRBV5-6 and TRBJ2-4; 7 bases fit TRBD1. J was trimmed by 6 bases and V by 3 bases; bases with no gene match: 6. This CDR3 region has 14 residues. The germline V gene encodes CDR1 SGHDT and CDR2 YYEEEE. The CDR3 DNA sequence: TGTGCCAGCAGCTCTGCGACAGGGTCAAACATTCAGTACTTC. Translation gives CASSSATGSNIQYF. The full variable domain, rest sourced from reference TRBV5-6 and TRBJ2-4, is DAGVTQSPTHLIKTRGQQVTLRCSPKSGHDTVSWYQQALGQGPQFIFQYYEEEERQRGNFPDRFSGHQFPNYSSELNVNALLLGDSALYLCASSSATGSNIQYFGAGTRLSVL.

The gene calls are TRBV28 and TRBJ2-7; TRBD1 might be the D (5 bases). Germline V gene sequence: CDR1 MDHEN, CDR2 SYDVKM. The V end lost 5 bases, the J end lost 0 bases, and 20 bases lay between the germline ends. The CDR3 extends over 17 amino acids. CDR3 bases: TGTGCCAGCAGTCCACACCCCTCTGACAGATACTCCTACGAGCAGTACTTC. It specifies CASSPHPSDRYSYEQYF.

The chain has TRBV5-1 and TRBJ1-6; 9 bases align to TRBD1. Trimming took 3 bases from V and 0 from J; bases not matched to a gene: 10. Germline lookup yields CDR1 SGHRS and CDR2 YFSETQ. The CDR3 sequence is 19 residues long. The CDR3, as DNA: TGCGCCAGCAGCTCTCGACAGGGGGGTCGTGGCTCCTATAATTCACCCCTCCACTTT. This translates into CASSSRQGGRGSYNSPLHF.

The V call is TRBV29-1, the J call TRBJ1-1; no reliable D call. Trimming took off 7 bases at V and 4 bases at J, with 10 bases between the two ends. CDR1 SQVTM and CDR2 ANQGSEA come from the germline V gene. There are 11 residues in the CDR3. The CDR3 loop is CSAGVATEAFF. As DNA, the CDR3 is TGCAGCGCCGGGGTGGCCACTGAAGCTTTCTTT.

This sequence joins TRBV7-2 and TRBJ1-2; 7 bases match TRBD1. CDR1 SGHTA and CDR2 FQGNSA come from the germline V gene. J gave up 5 bases and V 2 bases, and 8 bases lay outside the gene matches. This CDR3 is 15 amino acids long. The CDR3 reads CASSLRRDSRYGYTF. The CDR3 DNA reads as TGTGCCAGCAGCTTAAGGAGGGACAGTCGATATGGCTACACCTTC.

The chain links TRBV28 to TRBJ1-5; 7 bases are shared with TRBD1. The CDR3 extends over 15 amino acids. V lost 6 bases to trimming and J lost 0 bases; unmatched junction nucleotides: 5. CDR1 and CDR2 (germline): MDHEN, SYDVKM. In nucleotides, the CDR3 is TGTGCCAGCAGCACGGGACAGATTAGCAATCAGCCCCAGCATTTT. Translating gives CASSTGQISNQPQHF.

V gene TRBV5-8 combines with J gene TRBJ1-4; 7 bases map to TRBD1. V was clipped by 0 bases and J by 7 bases; unmatched bases: 15. Germline CDR1 and CDR2: SGHTS and YDEGEE. The CDR3 has 18 residues. The CDR3 sequence: CASSLALTGAFQGEKLFF. The CDR3 DNA reads TGTGCCAGCAGCTTGGCCCTAACAGGGGCCTTTCAAGGTGAAAAACTGTTTTTT.

The CDR3 DNA follows: TGTGCCAGCAGGGAAACTAGCGGGAGGGCCCACGAGCAGTACTTC. Its protein is CASRETSGRAHEQYF. The chain employs TRBV28 and TRBJ2-7; TRBD2 matches 13 bases. This CDR3 has 15 residues. Germline V gene lookup returns CDR1 MDHEN and CDR2 SYDVKM. Trimming removed 6 bases from V and 5 bases from J; junction bases left unmatched: 7.